This T cell receptor (beta chain) stems from a study of T-cell memory formation after mild COVID-19. Study-level results: Detection of some responders pre-infection suggested pre-existing cross-reactive memory T cells participated. Whereas later expanders leaned CD4+, clones contracting day 15 to 85 showed a balanced CD4/CD8 makeup.

The CDR3 extends over 14 amino acids. Looked up from germline, CDR1 is SGHRS and CDR2 is YFSETQ. The ends were cut back, 3 bases at V and 1 base at J, with 10 bases in the middle. At least ten counts were recorded for this clonotype. Its antigen is undetermined. TCR alpha and TCR beta cDNA libraries carrying sample barcodes and UMIs came from 5'RACE with constant-segment primers. TCRdb re-called the 5' RACE reads with MiXCR, one entry per CDR3 protein. There are approximately 300,000 distinct CDR3 sequences in the sample; 8.2% occur only once, and 20% to 25% lies in the top ten. The receptor was isolated from a man younger than 35 who had mild COVID-19 (a few samples of this study predate the infection). Cell type and time point are not known. V and J are TRBV5-1 and TRBJ1-1; D may be TRBD1 (6 bases). The specimen sequenced was PBMCs or a T cell subset sorted from them (not recorded which). CDR3 nucleotides: TGCGCCAGCAGCTGGGCGACAGGGAACACTGAAGCTTTCTTT. It translates to CASSWATGNTEAFF.